This T cell receptor beta chain is drawn from a study of T-cell reconstitution after alpha-beta-depleted transplantation in children. Between the trimmed V and J ends, which lost 0 bases and 9 bases, there was a span of 22 bases. Germline V gene lookup returns CDR1 SGHDT and CDR2 YYEEEE. This CDR3 region has 17 residues. The sample holds many counts of this clonotype. The authors prepared the TCRbeta library with unique molecular identifiers. TCRdb re-called the PCR reads through MiXCR, storing one row per CDR3 protein. The table records some 250,000 distinct CDR3 sequences, around 13% of them present only once.

This receptor was taken from a human donor who donated a stem cell graft to a child with acute lymphoblastic leukemia. This specimen consisted of PBMCs from the stem cell graft donor, obtained from the stem cell graft. The chain joins TRBV5-6 to TRBJ2-1; D is possibly TRBD1 or TRBD2 (5 bases each). The CDR3 bases are TGTGCCAGCAGCTTGGCCGTGGGGGTTAGGAGTTCGGGTGAGCAGTTCTTC. It specifies CASSLAVGVRSSGEQFF. Looking up the rest from reference TRBV5-6 and TRBJ2-1 gives the full variable domain: DAGVTQSPTHLIKTRGQQVTLRCSPKSGHDTVSWYQQALGQGPQFIFQYYEEEERQRGNFPDRFSGHQFPNYSSELNVNALLLGDSALYLCASSLAVGVRSSGEQFFGPGTRLTVL.